The 5 T cell receptor beta chains given below trace back to one sample, sequenced in a study of cytomegalovirus exposure and HLA in healthy donors (dated by TCRdb to the late 2010s). The library was obtained by the immunoSEQ multiplex PCR assay. The multiplex PCR relied on a mix of 60 forward primers for TCR Vbeta segments and 13 reverse primers for TCR Jbeta segments. Entries here come from immuneACCESS through TCRdb and include only in-frame sequences with V and J called. Some clones fail to appear in such tables; in the studies checked, an unresolved V gene covers under half of the shortfall, and the cause of the remainder is unknown. The sample table records 190,000 or so clones; about four fifths of these occur just once. The ten biggest clones cover 1.6% of the sample. The sequenced sample was PBMCs. The receptors stem from a man aged 45-65 years in good health and CMV-seronegative.

This clone has just one count. CDR3 loop: CASSPYSGELFF. CDR3 coding DNA: TGTGCCAGCAGCCCTTACTCCGGGGAGCTGTTTTTT. J is TRBJ2-2 and V is TRBV7-3, with D unresolved. The CDR3 is made up of 12 amino acids. V shed 5 bases and J shed 6 bases, with 7 bases lying between them. In germline, CDR1 is SGHTA, CDR2 FQGTGA.

The CDR3 DNA is TGTGCCAGTAGTCCCCTGGGGCGTGACTATGGCTACACCTTC. Translating it yields CASSPLGRDYGYTF. The rearrangement uses TRBV19 and TRBJ1-2; perhaps TRBD1 as D (5 bases). The germline gives CDR1 LNHDA, CDR2 SQIVND (reference sequence). Trimming stripped 5 bases from V and 3 bases from J, with 13 bases between. There are 14 residues in the CDR3.

This chain joins TRBV19 and TRBJ2-5, with 7 bases identical to TRBD1. With V trimmed by 7 bases and J by 2 bases, 4 bases remained unmatched. This CDR3 spans 13 amino acids. Per germline, CDR1 LNHDA and CDR2 SQIVND (reference sequence). In DNA, the CDR3 is TGTGCCAGTACCCCGGACAGGCAAGAGACCCAGTACTTC. It encodes CASTPDRQETQYF.

In DNA, the CDR3 is TGTGCCAGCAGCCGGACTAGCGGCAACACAGATACGCAGTATTTT. As protein: CASSRTSGNTDTQYF. The rearrangement joins TRBV5-6 to TRBJ2-3, with 10 bases fitting TRBD2. The V gene's germline CDR1 is SGHDT and CDR2 YYEEEE. V lost 4 bases, J lost 2 bases, and 4 bases stayed unmatched. The CDR3 length is 15 residues.

The chain employs TRBV5-1 and TRBJ2-1; a possible D gene is TRBD2 (7 bases). The CDR3 runs to 13 residues. Germline V gene data show CDR1 as SGHRS and CDR2 as YFSETQ. The V end was cut by 5 bases, the J end by 7 bases, with 13 bases between. In DNA, the CDR3 is TGCGCCAGCAGGAGGGGGGGGCGGAATGAGCAGTTCTTC. This translates into CASRRGGRNEQFF.